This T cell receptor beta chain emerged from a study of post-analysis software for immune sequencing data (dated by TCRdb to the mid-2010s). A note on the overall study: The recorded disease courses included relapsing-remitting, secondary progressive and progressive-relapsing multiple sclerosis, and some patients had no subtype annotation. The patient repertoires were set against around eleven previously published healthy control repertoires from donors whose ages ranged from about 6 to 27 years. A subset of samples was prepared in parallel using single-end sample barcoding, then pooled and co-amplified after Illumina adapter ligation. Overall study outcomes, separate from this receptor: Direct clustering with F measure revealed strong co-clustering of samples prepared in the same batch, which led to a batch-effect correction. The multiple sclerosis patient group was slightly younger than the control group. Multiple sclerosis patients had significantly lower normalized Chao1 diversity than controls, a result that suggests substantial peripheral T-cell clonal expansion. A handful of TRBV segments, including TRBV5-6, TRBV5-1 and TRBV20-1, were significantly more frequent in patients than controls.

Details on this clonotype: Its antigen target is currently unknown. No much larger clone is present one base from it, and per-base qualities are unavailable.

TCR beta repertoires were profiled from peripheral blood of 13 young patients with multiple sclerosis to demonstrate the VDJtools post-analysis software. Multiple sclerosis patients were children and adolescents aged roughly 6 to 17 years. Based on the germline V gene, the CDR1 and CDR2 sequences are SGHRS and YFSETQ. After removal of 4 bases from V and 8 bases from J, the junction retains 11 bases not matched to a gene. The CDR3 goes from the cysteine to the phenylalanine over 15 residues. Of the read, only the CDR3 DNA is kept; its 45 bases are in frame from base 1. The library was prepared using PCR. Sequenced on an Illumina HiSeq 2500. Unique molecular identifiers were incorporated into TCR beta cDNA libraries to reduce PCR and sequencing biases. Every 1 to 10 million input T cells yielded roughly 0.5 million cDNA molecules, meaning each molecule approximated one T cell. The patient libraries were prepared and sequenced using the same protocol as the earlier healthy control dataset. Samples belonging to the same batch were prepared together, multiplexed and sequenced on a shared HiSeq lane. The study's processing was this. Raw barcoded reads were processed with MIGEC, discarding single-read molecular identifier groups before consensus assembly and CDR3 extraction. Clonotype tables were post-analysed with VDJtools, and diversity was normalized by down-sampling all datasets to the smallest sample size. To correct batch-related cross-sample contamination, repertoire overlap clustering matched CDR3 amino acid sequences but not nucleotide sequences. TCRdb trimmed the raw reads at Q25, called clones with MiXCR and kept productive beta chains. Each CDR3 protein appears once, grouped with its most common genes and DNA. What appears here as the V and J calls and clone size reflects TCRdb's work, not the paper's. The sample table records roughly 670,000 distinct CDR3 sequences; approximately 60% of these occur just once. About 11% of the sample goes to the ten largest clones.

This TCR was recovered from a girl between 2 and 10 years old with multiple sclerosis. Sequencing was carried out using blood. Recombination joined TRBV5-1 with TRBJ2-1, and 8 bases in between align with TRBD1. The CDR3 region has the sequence CASSGGTGSYDEQFF. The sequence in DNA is TGCGCCAGCAGCGGAGGGACAGGCTCGTACGATGAGCAGTTCTTC. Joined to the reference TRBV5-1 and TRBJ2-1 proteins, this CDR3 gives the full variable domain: KAGVTQTPRYLIKTRGQQVTLSCSPISGHRSVSWYQQTPGQGLQFLFEYFSETQRNKGNFPGRFSGRQFSNSRSEMNVSTLELGDSALYLCASSGGTGSYDEQFFGPGTRLTVL.